This T cell receptor beta chain was identified during a study of blood T cell repertoires in COVID-19. At the level of the study: The United States, Italy and Spain provided the acute and convalescent COVID-19 samples. Nucleic acid was either cDNA or gDNA, and it came from T cells, B-cell-depleted T cells, or PBMCs.

Data came from immunoSEQ multiplex PCR; TCRdb stores just in-frame clones and leaves some out. The sample has about 87,000 clones; around four fifths are singletons. Germline V gene data show CDR1 as LGHDT and CDR2 as YNNKEL (reference sequence). The V gene end was trimmed by 4 bases and the J gene end by 2 bases; junction bases not matched to a gene: 10. The CDR3 loop spans 17 amino acids. The chain joins TRBV3-1 (or the pseudogene TRBV3-2) to TRBJ2-1; 8 bases are shared with TRBD1. Sequenced input: peripheral blood. The receptor was derived from a woman aged 70 to 79 with acute or convalescent COVID-19. The CDR3 spells CASSPYAWDRPYNEQFF. The DNA for the CDR3 is TGTGCCAGCAGCCCATACGCTTGGGACAGGCCCTACAATGAGCAGTTCTTC.